This passage covers 2 T cell receptor beta chains from one sample sequenced in a study of OX40 agonist ivuxolimab in advanced cancers. Assay: immunoSEQ multiplex PCR; the TCRdb copy retains only in-frame clones and omits some. The table has 100,000 to 120,000 clones, roughly nine tenths seen once. The sequencing here drew on CD4+ or CD8+ T cells sorted from blood, taken in a trial of the OX40 agonist ivuxolimab. The source of these receptors is an adult with an advanced solid tumor such as melanoma, head and neck, liver or kidney cancer.

V usage is TRBV28 and J usage is TRBJ2-2; 10 bases are shared with TRBD2. J gave up 5 bases and V 5 bases, and 5 bases lay outside the gene matches. Germline loops: CDR1 MDHEN, CDR2 SYDVKM. CDR3 length: 15 amino acids. This CDR3 is CASSRAGGLTGELFF. CDR3 DNA sequence: TGTGCCAGCAGTCGAGCGGGAGGGCTAACCGGGGAGCTGTTTTTT. The full variable domain, its missing parts supplied by reference TRBV28 and TRBJ2-2, is DVKVTQSSRYLVKRTGEKVFLECVQDMDHENMFWYRQDPGLGLRLIYFSYDVKMKEKGDIPEGYSVSREKKERFSLILESASTNQTSMYLCASSRAGGLTGELFFGEGSRLTVL.

This chain connects TRBV29-1 to TRBJ1-1, with a possible D match to TRBD1 (5 bases). The CDR3 is 11 residues long. Germline values: CDR1 SQVTM, CDR2 ANQGSEA. V was trimmed by 3 bases and J by 6 bases, leaving 8 bases between them. For the CDR3, the DNA is TGCAGCGTTGACGGGGGGGCTGAAGCTTTCTTT. Translation gives CSVDGGAEAFF.